The source of this T cell receptor beta chain is a study of T cell changes during pregnancy in multiple sclerosis. Method: immunoSEQ multiplex PCR; TCRdb's copy keeps in-frame clones and lacks some. Of around 65,000 clones in the sample, over 85% were seen once. The CDR3 sequence is 14 residues long. CDR1 is SGHDT, CDR2 YYEEEE, per germline. V lost 4 bases to trimming and J lost 7 bases; unmatched junction nucleotides: 4. This sequence originates from a female donor in good health, enrolled as a control in a pregnancy study. Sequencing was performed on peripheral blood, taken in the first trimester of pregnancy. This sequence joins TRBV5-6 and TRBJ1-4; 10 bases map to TRBD1. Written as DNA, the CDR3 is TGTGCCAGCAGCCGCCGGGACAGGGGTGAAAAACTGTTTTTT. This sequence encodes CASSRRDRGEKLFF. The full variable domain, with the rest looked up from reference TRBV5-6 and TRBJ1-4, is DAGVTQSPTHLIKTRGQQVTLRCSPKSGHDTVSWYQQALGQGPQFIFQYYEEEERQRGNFPDRFSGHQFPNYSSELNVNALLLGDSALYLCASSRRDRGEKLFFGSGTQLSVL.